The entry that follows covers one T cell receptor beta chain sequence. One end of the junction is discordant with germline, which a read error may explain. Sequencing was performed with immunoSEQ multiplex PCR; in TCRdb, only in-frame clones are kept and a portion is missing. The repertoire has around 100,000 clones, approximately 70% of them found once; the top ten carry more than 20%. The sample comes from a study of shared clonotypes between healthy human individuals. The CDR3 sequence is 14 residues long. Per germline, CDR1 SGHVS and CDR2 FNYEAQ. This TCR was recovered from a woman aged 25 to 39 in good health. Specimen: memory CD8+ T cells sorted from blood. As to subset: CD45RO+ cells pooled with CCR7-negative TemRA cells. The rearrangement links TRBV7-6 to TRBJ2-1; 10 bases align to TRBD2. The CDR3 DNA reads TGTGCCAGCAGCCTAGCGGGAGAGGGTTATGAGCAGTTCTTC. This translates into CASSLAGEGYEQFF.